Here is one TCR beta chain with its context. Within its sample, this clonotype is large (0.1 to 1%). There is no known antigen for this receptor. Nothing much larger sits one base from this clone, and base qualities are not available. In the paper's terms, the treatment or condition label means: roughly 10-day PBMC culture with coronavirus spike peptide pools or control peptides (ViraFEST assay). The study used the ViraFEST assay, which expanded antigen-specific T cells with peptide pools and then identified expanded clonotypes by TCR sequencing. The convalescent patients' positive SARS-CoV-2 PCR tests were from March to December 2020, which was before the Alpha, Beta and Delta variants emerged in the United States. Roughly 2.1 million PBMCs per well were cultured in IMDM with approximately 5% human AB serum and about 9.7 IU/ml IL-2, plus 10 ug/ml peptide pools. On days 3 and 7, half of the culture medium was replaced with fresh IL-2-containing medium. CD4+ T cells were isolated after roughly 9 days of culture through negative selection using the EasySep CD4+ T cell isolation kit. Ficoll-Paque Plus gradient centrifugation was used to isolate PBMCs from whole blood, and the isolated PBMCs were then either used fresh or cryopreserved at -140C. Culture conditions were generally each tested in triplicate wells.

The data derive from a study of vaccination and CD4 T cells after COVID-19 (dated by TCRdb to about 2022). Background for the entire study: Convalescent patients had a positive SARS-CoV-2 result on nasal swab PCR, and of these patients, about ten had mild disease and one had severe disease. In around nine COVID-19 convalescent patients and a handful of infection-naive healthy vaccine recipients, the spike-specific CD4+ TCR repertoire before mRNA vaccination was compared with the repertoire after mRNA vaccination. Post-COVID blood samples were collected from convalescent patients a median of around 100 days after diagnosis, with a range of roughly 35 to 161 days. Participants got two doses of the Pfizer-BioNTech BNT162b2 vaccine (n=8) or two doses of the Moderna mRNA-1273 vaccine (n=2). The convalescent cohort included six males and four females, with two Hispanic individuals, seven Caucasians, two Asians and one multiracial person. The time from the second vaccine dose to post-vaccine blood sampling had a median of roughly 72 days and ranged from roughly 12 to 250 days. For stimulating the cultures, overlapping spike peptide pools were used, derived from SARS-CoV-2 as well as from the common cold coronaviruses HCoV-NL63, HCoV-OC43 and HCoV-229E. Control cultures used a CEFX viral epitope pool as positive control, an HIV-1 Nef peptide pool as negative control, or no peptide. Study-wide conclusions, independent of this receptor: The median number of SARS-CoV-2-reactive clonotypes rose from around 21 after infection to around 40 after vaccination, but the change was not significant. In convalescent patients, a median around 86% of post-vaccine SARS-CoV-2-reactive clones were detected only after vaccination, and vaccine-specific priming was suggested by this finding. Of the vaccine-specific clones in convalescent patients, 304 of 307, or nearly all, reacted only to SARS-CoV-2 spike and did not cross-react with common cold coronaviruses. The study included relatively few convalescent patients and did not analyze early timepoints after natural infection.

V is pruned by 4 bases and J by 4 bases, leaving 6 bases of the junction without a gene match. The germline V gene encodes CDR1 LNHDA and CDR2 SQIVND (reference sequence). Measured from the cysteine to the phenylalanine, the CDR3 is 15 residues long. Kept here is only the CDR3 DNA, which spans 45 bases and is read in frame from base 1. The method behind the library was PCR. DNA from cultured CD4+ T cells was subjected to TCR sequencing with the Oncomine TCR Beta short-read assay at the Johns Hopkins FTIC core. The QIAamp micro DNA kit was used to extract genomic DNA from the cultured CD4+ T cells. Oncomine TCR Beta libraries made from cultured CD4+ T cells were pooled using unique dual indexes and sequenced on an Illumina iSeq 100. Per the source publication's procedure: Non-productive sequences were filtered out, and CDR3s that did not start with C, did not end with F or W, or were shorter than 7 amino acids were discarded. The MANAFEST web application was used to identify antigen-specific clonotypes by comparing peptide-stimulated wells against reference wells and other culture wells. An FDR below 0.05, an odds ratio above 5, and a productive frequency above 0.1% in at least two of three replicate wells were required for clones to be considered positive. A clonotype counted as cross-reactive if it showed significant expansion both in the SARS-CoV-2 spike wells and in at least one common cold coronavirus spike condition. Similarity between CDR3 sequences was evaluated in R version 3.6.1 using Levenshtein distances (stringdist) and unrooted phylogenetic trees (ape). Using fastp trimming at Q25 and MiXCR clonotype assembly, TCRdb reanalyzed the public sequencing data and kept in-frame beta chains. Every CDR3 protein is listed once, alongside the most common genes and DNA of its rows. The V and J calls, along with clone size, are taken from TCRdb and not from the paper's own processing. Here the sample has about 12,000 distinct CDR3 sequences; about 31% occur a single time. The ten most abundant clones make up 13% of the sample.

The TCR was taken from a human donor who had recovered from COVID-19. This sequence uses TRBV19 and TRBJ2-1; 8 bases in the middle match TRBD1. This specimen consisted of CD4+ T cells from blood, cultured in vitro, obtained after SARS-CoV-2 vaccination. The CDR3 amino acid sequence is: CASSKGTGTYNEQFF. Here is the DNA: TGTGCCAGTAGTAAGGGGACAGGAACTTACAATGAGCAGTTCTTC.